This T cell receptor beta chain is drawn from a study of response to subunit inactivated influenza vaccine. A remark on this clonotype: The antigen is unknown.

Regarding the study as a whole: T cells newly recruited by each seasonal influenza vaccination are few, the authors suggested.

TCRdb passed the RT-PCR reads through MiXCR, listing each CDR3 protein once. The repertoire holds about 530,000 distinct CDR3 sequences, with 10% to 15% as singletons. Sample: PBMCs from blood, taken roughly 6 weeks after vaccination. This sequence originates from a man aged 45-65 years who received an inactivated influenza vaccine.

The CDR3 sequence: CASSQDSFGYEQYF. In nucleotides, the CDR3 is TGTGCCAGCAGCCAAGATAGTTTCGGGTACGAGCAGTACTTC. The rearrangement links TRBV3-1 to TRBJ2-7; D unresolved. The V gene's germline CDR1 is LGHDT and CDR2 YNNKEL (reference sequence). Trimming cost V 0 bases and J 4 bases, with 10 bases left between them. The CDR3 has 14 residues.